One sample yielded the 4 T cell receptor beta chains listed below, sequenced in a study of cytomegalovirus exposure and HLA in healthy donors. Vbeta (60) and Jbeta (13) primers were used in the PCR. Some clones are missing from TCRdb's copy, which holds only in-frame ones; the method was immunoSEQ multiplex PCR. In the table there are 100,000 to 120,000 clones, 80% of which are singletons. Sequencing was performed on PBMCs. Source of these receptors: a woman between 55 and 75 years old in good health and CMV-seropositive.

This chain connects TRBV18 to TRBJ2-1, with D possibly being TRBD1 (5 bases). The V and J ends lost 2 bases and 7 bases respectively, with 12 bases between them. The CDR3 spans 14 residues. Per the germline V gene, CDR1 is KGHSH and CDR2 is LQKENI. The CDR3 DNA follows: TGTGCCAGCTCACCAATGACAGTTCGGAATGAGCAGTTCTTC. It encodes CASSPMTVRNEQFF.

As to this clone: It is unclear where the CDR3 begins or ends on the DNA, so no DNA is shown, and the CDR3 is as TCRdb lists it. V and J are TRBV12-2 and TRBJ2-7; the table's TRBD1 call for D was not verified on the DNA. TRBV12-2 is noted as a pseudogene. Ends included, the CDR3 has 17 residues. The CDR3 sequence: CASRFGPGGESSYEQYF.

The chain has TRBV7-6 and TRBJ1-1; a weak D match, TRBD1 (5 bases). Trimming pared 5 bases from V and 6 bases from J, leaving 19 bases between. The CDR3 is 15 amino acids. Germline V gene data show CDR1 as SGHVS and CDR2 as FNYEAQ. In nucleotides, the CDR3 is TGTGCCAGCAGCCTCCCCTCCCAGGGAAGAGCTGAAGCTTTCTTT. It yields the protein CASSLPSQGRAEAFF.

Remarks on this clone: The junction does not match germline at one end; this may be a read error. The rearrangement uses TRBV7-9 and TRBJ2-2, with 11 bases aligning to TRBD1. The CDR3 has 16 residues. Germline-derived CDR1 and CDR2 are SEHNR and FQNEAQ (reference sequence). In nucleotides, the CDR3 is TGTTCCAGCAGCTCGATCCGGGACAGGGGGGCCGGGGAGCTGTTTTTT. Translated, it gives CSSSSIRDRGAGELFF.